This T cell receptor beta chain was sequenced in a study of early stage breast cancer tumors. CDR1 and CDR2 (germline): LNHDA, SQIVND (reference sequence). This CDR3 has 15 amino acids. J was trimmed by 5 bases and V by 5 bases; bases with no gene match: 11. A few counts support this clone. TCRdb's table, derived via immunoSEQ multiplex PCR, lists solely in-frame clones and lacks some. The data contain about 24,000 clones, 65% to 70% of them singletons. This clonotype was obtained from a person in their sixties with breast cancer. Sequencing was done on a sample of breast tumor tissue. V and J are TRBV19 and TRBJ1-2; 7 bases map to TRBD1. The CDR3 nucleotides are TGTGCCAGTAGTTGGACCGGGACAGATCATTATGGCTACACCTTC. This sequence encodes CASSWTGTDHYGYTF. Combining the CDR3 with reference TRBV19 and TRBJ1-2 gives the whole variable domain DGGITQSPKYLFRKEGQNVTLSCEQNLNHDAMYWYRQDPGQGLRLIYYSQIVNDFQKGDIAEGYSVSREKKESFPLTVTSAQKNPTAFYLCASSWTGTDHYGYTFGSGTRLTVV.